This record concerns one TCR beta chain sequence. Its antigen is unidentified. The sample comes from a study of PD-1 blockade in mismatch repair-deficient tumors. Overall study: Enrolled about 2013-2017, patients had progressing, pretreated mismatch repair-deficient cancers of 12 to 13 types. General observations from the study: Tumor-resident clones, often undetectable pretreatment in blood, expanded then contracted after pembrolizumab.

The TCR-sequenced patients were a few responders to pembrolizumab. The method was immunoSEQ multiplex PCR; TCRdb's version includes in-frame clones alone and lacks a portion of them. Of about 100,000 clones listed, 70% to 85% are singletons. With 4 bases clipped from V and 3 bases from J, the junction kept 5 bases outside the gene matches. The CDR3 contains 16 residues. Germline V gene lookup returns CDR1 MNHNY and CDR2 SVGAGI (reference sequence). The chain joins TRBV6-6 to TRBJ2-3, with 12 positions matching TRBD2. The TCR sequence derives from an adult with mismatch repair-deficient cancer. The sample consisted of peripheral blood, taken 30 to 36 weeks after starting pembrolizumab. The CDR3 sequence is CASSFIGLAGTDTQYF. In DNA form, the CDR3 reads TGTGCCAGCAGTTTCATCGGACTAGCGGGGACAGATACGCAGTATTTT.